This T cell receptor (beta chain) was recorded in a study of cytomegalovirus exposure and HLA in healthy donors. It was with 60 Vbeta and 13 Jbeta primers that the PCR ran. In the original processing: An analysis performed later counted roughly 79 million unique TCR beta chains (roughly 9.9 million of them shared). Generated by immunoSEQ multiplex PCR, the TCRdb table keeps only in-frame clones and is missing some. V and J calls and clone size are given by that table; D and trimming were obtained from the DNA. The table has about 240,000 clones, 82% seen once. Germline V lookup: CDR1 MNHEY, CDR2 SVGAGI. V was shortened by 8 bases and J by 0 bases, with 7 bases between the two germline ends. This CDR3 is 12 amino acids long.

Sequenced material: PBMCs. The TCR was taken from a woman in her forties in good health and CMV-seropositive. This rearrangement joins TRBV6-5 to TRBJ1-1; possibly TRBD1 for D (5 bases). CDR3 sequence (DNA): TGTGCCAGCGGGGGGGTGAACACTGAAGCTTTCTTT. Translated, it gives CASGGVNTEAFF.